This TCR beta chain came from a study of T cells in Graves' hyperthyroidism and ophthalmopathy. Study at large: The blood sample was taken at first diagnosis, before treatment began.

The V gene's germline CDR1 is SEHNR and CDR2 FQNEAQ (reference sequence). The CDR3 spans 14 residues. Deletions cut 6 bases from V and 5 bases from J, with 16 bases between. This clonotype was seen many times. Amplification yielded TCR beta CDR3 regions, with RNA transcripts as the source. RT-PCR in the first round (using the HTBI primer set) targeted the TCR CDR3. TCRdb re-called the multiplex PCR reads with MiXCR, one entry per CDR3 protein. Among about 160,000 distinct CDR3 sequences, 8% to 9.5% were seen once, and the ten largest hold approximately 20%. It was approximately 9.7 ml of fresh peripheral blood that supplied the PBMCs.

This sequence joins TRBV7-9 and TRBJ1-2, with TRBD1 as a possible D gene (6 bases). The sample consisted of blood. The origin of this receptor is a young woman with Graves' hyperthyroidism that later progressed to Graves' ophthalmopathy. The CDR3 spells CASSLEGGAYGYTF. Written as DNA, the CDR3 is TGTGCCAGCAGTCTTGAAGGGGGGGCTTATGGCTACACCTTC.